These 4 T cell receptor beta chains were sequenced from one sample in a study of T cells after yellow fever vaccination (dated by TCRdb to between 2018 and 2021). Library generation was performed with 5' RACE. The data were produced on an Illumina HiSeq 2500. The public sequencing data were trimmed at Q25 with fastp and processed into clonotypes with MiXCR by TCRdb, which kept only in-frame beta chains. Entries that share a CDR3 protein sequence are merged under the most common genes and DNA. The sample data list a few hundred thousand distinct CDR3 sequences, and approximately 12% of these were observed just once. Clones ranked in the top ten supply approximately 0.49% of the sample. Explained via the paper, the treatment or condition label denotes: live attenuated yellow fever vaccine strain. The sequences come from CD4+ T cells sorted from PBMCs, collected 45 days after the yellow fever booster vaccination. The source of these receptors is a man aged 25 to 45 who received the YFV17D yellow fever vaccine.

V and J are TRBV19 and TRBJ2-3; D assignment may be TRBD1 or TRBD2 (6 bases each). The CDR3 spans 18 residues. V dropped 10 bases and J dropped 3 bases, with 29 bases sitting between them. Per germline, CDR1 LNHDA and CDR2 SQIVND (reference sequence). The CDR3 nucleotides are TGTGCCAATACTAAGTCGGACAGCCGGCGGGATATGACAGATACGCAGTATTTT. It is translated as CANTKSDSRRDMTDTQYF.

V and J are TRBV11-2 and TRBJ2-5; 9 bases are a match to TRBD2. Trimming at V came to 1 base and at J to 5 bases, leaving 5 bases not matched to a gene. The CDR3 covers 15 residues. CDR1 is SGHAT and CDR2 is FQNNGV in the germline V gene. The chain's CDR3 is CASSLGSGRYETQYF. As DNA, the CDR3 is TGTGCCAGCAGCTTAGGTAGCGGGAGATATGAGACCCAGTACTTC.

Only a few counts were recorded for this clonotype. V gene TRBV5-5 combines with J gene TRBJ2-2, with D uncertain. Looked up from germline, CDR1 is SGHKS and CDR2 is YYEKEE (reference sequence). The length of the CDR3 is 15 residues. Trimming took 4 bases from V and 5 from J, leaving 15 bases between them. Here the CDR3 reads CASSVVSSQTGELFF. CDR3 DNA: TGTGCCAGCAGCGTAGTAAGCAGTCAAACCGGGGAGCTGTTTTTT.

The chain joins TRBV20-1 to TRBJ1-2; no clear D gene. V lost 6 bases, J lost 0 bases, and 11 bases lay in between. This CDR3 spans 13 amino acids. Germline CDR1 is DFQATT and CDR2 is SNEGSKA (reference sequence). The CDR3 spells CSALRRSNYGYTF. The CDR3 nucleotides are TGCAGTGCCCTGAGGAGATCTAACTATGGCTACACCTTC.